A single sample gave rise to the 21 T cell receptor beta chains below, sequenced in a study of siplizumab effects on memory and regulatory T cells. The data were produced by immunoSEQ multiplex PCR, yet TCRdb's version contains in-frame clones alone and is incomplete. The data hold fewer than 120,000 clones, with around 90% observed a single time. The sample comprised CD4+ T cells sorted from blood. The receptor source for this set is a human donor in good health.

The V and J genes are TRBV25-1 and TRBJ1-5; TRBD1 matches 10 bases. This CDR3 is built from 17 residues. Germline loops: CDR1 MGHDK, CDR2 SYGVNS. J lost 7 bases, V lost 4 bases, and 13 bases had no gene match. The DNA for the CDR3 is TGTGCCAGCAGTGCGGACCTCGGGACAGGGGTTTTCCAGCCCCAGCATTTT. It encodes CASSADLGTGVFQPQHF.

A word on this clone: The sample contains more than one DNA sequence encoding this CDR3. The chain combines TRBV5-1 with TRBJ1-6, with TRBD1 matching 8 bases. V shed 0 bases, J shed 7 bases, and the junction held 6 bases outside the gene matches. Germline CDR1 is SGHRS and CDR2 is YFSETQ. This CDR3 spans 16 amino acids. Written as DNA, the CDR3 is TGCGCCAGCAGCTTGGTCGCCGGGACAGGAAATTCACCCCTCCACTTT. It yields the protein CASSLVAGTGNSPLHF.

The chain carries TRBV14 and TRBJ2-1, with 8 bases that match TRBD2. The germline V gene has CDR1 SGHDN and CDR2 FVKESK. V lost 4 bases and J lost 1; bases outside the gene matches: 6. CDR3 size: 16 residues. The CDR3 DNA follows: TGTGCCAGCAGCCCCCTGGGCGGGAGGTCCTACAATGAGCAGTTCTTC. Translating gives CASSPLGGRSYNEQFF.

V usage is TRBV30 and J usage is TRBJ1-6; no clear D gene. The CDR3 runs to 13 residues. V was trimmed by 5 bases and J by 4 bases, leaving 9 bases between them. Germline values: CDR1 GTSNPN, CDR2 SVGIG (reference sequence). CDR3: CAWRTAYNSPLHF. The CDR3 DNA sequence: TGTGCCTGGCGAACGGCGTATAATTCACCCCTCCACTTT. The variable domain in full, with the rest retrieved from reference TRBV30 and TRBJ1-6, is SQTIHQWPATLVQPVGSPLSLECTVEGTSNPNLYWYRQAAGRGLQLLFYSVGIGQISSEVPQNLSASRPQDRQFILSSKKLLLSDSGFYLCAWRTAYNSPLHFGNGTRLTVT.

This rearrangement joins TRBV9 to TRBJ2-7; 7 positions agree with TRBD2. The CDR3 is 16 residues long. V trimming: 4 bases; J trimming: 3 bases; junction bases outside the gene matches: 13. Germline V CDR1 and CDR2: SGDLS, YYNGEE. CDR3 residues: CASSQGGGSRIYEQYF. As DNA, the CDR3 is TGTGCCAGCAGCCAAGGAGGCGGGAGTAGGATCTACGAGCAGTACTTC.

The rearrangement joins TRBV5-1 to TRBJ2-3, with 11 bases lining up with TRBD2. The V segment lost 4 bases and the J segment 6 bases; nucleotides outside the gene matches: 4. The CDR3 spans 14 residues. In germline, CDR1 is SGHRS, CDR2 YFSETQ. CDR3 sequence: CASSTSGGGDTQYF. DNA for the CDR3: TGCGCCAGCAGCACTAGCGGGGGAGGGGATACGCAGTATTTT.

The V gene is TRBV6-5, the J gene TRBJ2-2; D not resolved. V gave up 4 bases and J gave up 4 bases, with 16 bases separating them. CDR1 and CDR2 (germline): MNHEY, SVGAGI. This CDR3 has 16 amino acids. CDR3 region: CASSFNDRAVTGELFF. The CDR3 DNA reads TGTGCCAGCAGTTTCAACGACCGGGCAGTCACCGGGGAGCTGTTTTTT.

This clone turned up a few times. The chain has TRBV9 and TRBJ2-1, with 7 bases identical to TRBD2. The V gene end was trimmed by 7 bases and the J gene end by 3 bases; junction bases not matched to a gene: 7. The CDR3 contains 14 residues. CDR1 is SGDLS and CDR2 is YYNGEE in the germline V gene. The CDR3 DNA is TGTGCCAGCGGTGAGCGGGAACACTACAATGAGCAGTTCTTC. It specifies CASGEREHYNEQFF.

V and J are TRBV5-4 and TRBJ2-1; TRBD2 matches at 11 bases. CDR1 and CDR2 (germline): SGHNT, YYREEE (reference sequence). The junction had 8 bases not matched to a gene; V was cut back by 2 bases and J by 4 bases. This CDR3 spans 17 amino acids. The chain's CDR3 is CASSLTATSGRYNEQFF. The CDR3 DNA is TGTGCCAGCAGCTTAACCGCAACTAGCGGGAGATACAATGAGCAGTTCTTC. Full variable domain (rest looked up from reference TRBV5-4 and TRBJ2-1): ETGVTQSPTHLIKTRGQQVTLRCSSQSGHNTVSWYQQALGQGPQFIFQYYREEENGRGNFPPRFSGLQFPNYSSELNVNALELDDSALYLCASSLTATSGRYNEQFFGPGTRLTVL.

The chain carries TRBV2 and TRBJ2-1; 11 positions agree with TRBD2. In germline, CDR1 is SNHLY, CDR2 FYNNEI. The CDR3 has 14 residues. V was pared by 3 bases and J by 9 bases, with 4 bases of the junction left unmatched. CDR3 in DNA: TGTGCCAGCAGTGAGGTAGCGGGGGGGAGTGAGCAGTTCTTC. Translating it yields CASSEVAGGSEQFF.

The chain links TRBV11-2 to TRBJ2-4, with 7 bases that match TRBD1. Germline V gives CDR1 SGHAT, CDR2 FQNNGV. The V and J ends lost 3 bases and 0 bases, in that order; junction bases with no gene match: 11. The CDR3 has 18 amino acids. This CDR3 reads CASSLHPGGYLAKNIQYF. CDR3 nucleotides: TGTGCCAGCAGCTTGCACCCAGGGGGTTATCTAGCCAAAAACATTCAGTACTTC.

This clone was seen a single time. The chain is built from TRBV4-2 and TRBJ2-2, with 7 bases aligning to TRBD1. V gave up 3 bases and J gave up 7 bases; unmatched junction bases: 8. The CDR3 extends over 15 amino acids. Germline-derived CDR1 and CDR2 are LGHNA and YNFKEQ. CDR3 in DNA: TGTGCCAGCAGCCAGGAGACAGGGTTTGGCGGGGAGCTGTTTTTT. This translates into CASSQETGFGGELFF.

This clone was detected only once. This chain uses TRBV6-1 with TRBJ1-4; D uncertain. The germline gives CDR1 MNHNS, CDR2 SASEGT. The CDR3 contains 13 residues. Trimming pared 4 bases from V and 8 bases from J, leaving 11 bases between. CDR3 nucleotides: TGTGCCAGCAGTGCACGGGGAGGGGAAAAACTGTTTTTT. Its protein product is CASSARGGEKLFF.

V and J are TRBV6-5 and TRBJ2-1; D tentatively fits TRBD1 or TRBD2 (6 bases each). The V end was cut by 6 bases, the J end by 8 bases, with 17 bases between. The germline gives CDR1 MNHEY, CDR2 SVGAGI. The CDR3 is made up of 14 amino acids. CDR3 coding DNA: TGTGCCAGCAGAGGGGGGATACAGGGATATGAGCAGTTCTTC. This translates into CASRGGIQGYEQFF.

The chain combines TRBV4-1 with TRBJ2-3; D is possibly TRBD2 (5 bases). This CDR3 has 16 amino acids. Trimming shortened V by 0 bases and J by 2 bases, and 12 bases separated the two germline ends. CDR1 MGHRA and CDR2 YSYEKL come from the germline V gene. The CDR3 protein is CASSQDFRDSTDTQYF. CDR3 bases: TGCGCCAGCAGCCAAGACTTCCGGGATTCCACAGATACGCAGTATTTT.

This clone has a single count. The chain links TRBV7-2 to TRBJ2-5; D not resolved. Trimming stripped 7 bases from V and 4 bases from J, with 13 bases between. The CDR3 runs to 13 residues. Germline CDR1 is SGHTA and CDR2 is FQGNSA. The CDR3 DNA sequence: TGTGCCAGCACCACATACTTGAGAGAGACCCAGTACTTC. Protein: CASTTYLRETQYF.

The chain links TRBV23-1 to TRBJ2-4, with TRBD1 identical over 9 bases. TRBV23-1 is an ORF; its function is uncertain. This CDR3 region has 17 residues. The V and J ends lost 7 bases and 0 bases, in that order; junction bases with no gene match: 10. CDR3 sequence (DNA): TGCGCCAGCAAGGGACAGGGTGGCTTCCTAGCCAAAAACATTCAGTACTTC. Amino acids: CASKGQGGFLAKNIQYF.

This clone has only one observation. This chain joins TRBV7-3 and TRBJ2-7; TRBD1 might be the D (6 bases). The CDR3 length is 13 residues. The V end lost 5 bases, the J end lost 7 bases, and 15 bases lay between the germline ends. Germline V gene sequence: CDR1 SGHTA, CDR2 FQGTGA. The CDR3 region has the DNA TGTGCCAGCAGCCAGGGGACACACGAGGAGCAGTACTTC. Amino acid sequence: CASSQGTHEEQYF.

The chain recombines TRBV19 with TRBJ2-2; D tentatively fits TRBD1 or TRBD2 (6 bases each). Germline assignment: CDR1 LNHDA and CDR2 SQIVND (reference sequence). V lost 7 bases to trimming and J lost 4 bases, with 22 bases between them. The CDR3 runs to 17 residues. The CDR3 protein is CASTQAVTGAGTGELFF. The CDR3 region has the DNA TGTGCCAGTACTCAAGCGGTCACGGGGGCTGGCACCGGGGAGCTGTTTTTT.

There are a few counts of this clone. CDR3: CASSRGAEAFF. In DNA, the CDR3 is TGTGCCAGCTCGAGGGGGGCTGAAGCTTTCTTT. The V gene is TRBV6-5, the J gene TRBJ1-1, with a weak D call TRBD1 (6 bases). CDR1 and CDR2 (germline): MNHEY, SVGAGI. Between the trimmed V and J ends, which lost 8 bases and 6 bases, there was a span of 10 bases. The CDR3 spans 11 residues.

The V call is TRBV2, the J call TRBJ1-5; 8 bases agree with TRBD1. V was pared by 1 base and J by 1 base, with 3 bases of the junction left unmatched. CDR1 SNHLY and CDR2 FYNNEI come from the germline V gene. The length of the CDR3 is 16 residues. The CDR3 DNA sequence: TGTGCCAGCAGTGAAGTGACAGGGGCCAGCAATCAGCCCCAGCATTTT. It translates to CASSEVTGASNQPQHF.